Listed below are T cell receptor beta chains from one sample, sequenced in a study of regulatory T cells in long-lasting Graves disease. TCRdb redid the calling of the multiplex PCR reads with MiXCR, one entry per CDR3 protein. The profile covers 310,000 or so distinct CDR3 sequences, with about 20% appearing a single time and roughly 29% taken by the ten largest. Sample: peripheral blood mononuclear cells (PBMCs), taken when the disease was refractory, from a patient treated with antithyroid drugs. All receptors come from a female donor with Graves disease. The CDR3 runs from the conserved cysteine through the conserved F or W. Each record gives: D gene, J gene, V gene, CDR3 length, clone size, CDR3 protein, CDR3 DNA. The D gene is left open where the match is weak. Clone size is given for some rows only: seen once, a few or many times, or a class if the clone is expanded.

TRBD1	TRBJ1-2	TRBV7-9	14	.	CASSQGQGPWGYTF	TGTGCCAGCAGCCAGGGACAGGGTCCGTGGGGCTACACCTTC
.	TRBJ2-3	TRBV20-1	15	.	CSALSSGHSTDTQYF	TGCAGTGCTCTTTCGAGCGGGCACAGCACAGATACGCAGTATTTT
.	TRBJ1-5	TRBV6-1	14	many	CASSELGGAQPQHF	TGTGCCAGCAGTGAACTCGGGGGGGCTCAGCCCCAGCATTTT
TRBD1	TRBJ1-5	TRBV7-9	16	.	CASSHSRDREDQPQHF	TGTGCCAGCAGCCACTCCCGGGACAGGGAGGATCAGCCCCAGCATTTT
TRBD1	TRBJ2-7	TRBV11-2	13	.	CASSRDRAREQYF	TGTGCCAGCAGCCGAGACAGGGCGCGCGAGCAGTACTTC
.	TRBJ1-1	TRBV4-1	18	.	CASSQRPPTNGPRGGAFF	TGCGCCAGCAGCCAAAGACCCCCCACTAACGGACCCCGCGGGGGAGCTTTCTTT
.	TRBJ2-1	TRBV10-2	11	once	CASGSSNEQFF	TGCGCCAGCGGGAGTAGCAATGAGCAGTTCTTC
TRBD1	TRBJ1-4	TRBV5-1	14	few	CASSWQGANEKLFF	TGCGCCAGCAGCTGGCAGGGGGCTAATGAAAAACTGTTTTTT
TRBD1	TRBJ2-3	TRBV14	15	.	CASSQRTGITDTQYF	TGTGCCAGCAGCCAAAGGACAGGGATCACAGATACGCAGTATTTT
.	TRBJ2-7	TRBV7-9	11	.	CASSQEVVQYF	TGTGCCAGCAGTCAGGAGGTGGTCCAGTACTTC
.	TRBJ1-2	TRBV6-1	14	many	CASRSYRIDYGYTF	TGTGCCAGCAGATCTTATCGGATAGACTATGGCTACACCTTC
TRBD1	TRBJ1-5	TRBV2	15	many	CASSEQGGEGQPQHF	TGTGCCAGCAGTGAACAAGGGGGCGAGGGTCAGCCCCAGCATTTT
TRBD1	TRBJ1-1	TRBV19	13	few	CASSIDRGQQAFF	TGTGCCAGTAGTATAGATAGGGGACAGCAAGCTTTCTTT
.	TRBJ1-1	TRBV27	13	many	CASSFKGRTEAFF	TGTGCCAGCAGTTTCAAGGGGAGAACTGAAGCTTTCTTT
.	TRBJ2-6	TRBV9	18	.	CASSVEAASGTGANVLTF	TGTGCCAGCAGCGTAGAGGCCGCCTCGGGGACTGGGGCCAACGTCCTGACTTTC
TRBD2	TRBJ2-7	TRBV3-1	13	few	CASSQGDYYEQYF	TGTGCCAGCAGCCAAGGGGACTACTACGAGCAGTACTTC
TRBD2	TRBJ2-1	TRBV28	16	.	CASSLLSTSGYNEQFF	TGTGCCAGCAGTCTCCTATCGACTAGCGGGTACAATGAGCAGTTCTTC
.	TRBJ1-1	TRBV5-5	16	few	CASSLTGLGGWTEAFF	TGTGCCAGCAGCTTGACGGGTTTGGGGGGTTGGACTGAAGCTTTCTTT
TRBD2	TRBJ2-2	TRBV28	17	.	CASSQVASGVNTGELFF	TGTGCCAGCAGCCAAGTGGCTAGCGGGGTCAACACCGGGGAGCTGTTTTTT
TRBD2	TRBJ2-2	TRBV2	15	.	CASAGVAGVTGELFF	TGTGCCAGCGCCGGGGTAGCGGGAGTCACCGGGGAGCTGTTTTTT
TRBD1	TRBJ1-5	TRBV29-1	14	few	CSVTLQGNNQPQHF	TGCAGCGTGACGTTACAGGGGAACAATCAGCCCCAGCATTTT
TRBD1	TRBJ2-5	TRBV7-9	15	few	CASSARQGSVETQYF	TGTGCCAGCAGCGCCCGACAGGGGTCGGTAGAGACCCAGTACTTC
.	TRBJ1-1	TRBV28	16	many	CASSHFPFRRPTEAFF	TGTGCCAGCAGTCATTTTCCATTCAGGAGGCCCACTGAAGCTTTCTTT
TRBD1	TRBJ1-6	TRBV30	15	.	CAWSVTDRANSPLHF	TGTGCCTGGAGTGTAACCGACAGGGCTAATTCACCCCTCCACTTT
.	TRBJ2-5	TRBV11-2	15	many	CASSTWTNGIETQYF	TGTGCCAGCAGCACCTGGACTAACGGTATAGAGACCCAGTACTTC
.	TRBJ2-5	TRBV20-1	15	many	CSARPLTGYQETQYF	TGCAGTGCTAGGCCTCTCACAGGGTACCAAGAGACCCAGTACTTC
.	TRBJ2-6	TRBV4-1	19	.	CASSQGAQALLSGANVLTF	TGCGCCAGCAGCCAAGGGGCGCAGGCCCTTCTCTCTGGGGCCAACGTCCTGACTTTC
TRBD1	TRBJ1-6	TRBV11-2	14	many	CASSLGGGKSPLHF	TGTGCCAGCAGCTTAGGAGGGGGCAAATCACCCCTCCACTTT
.	TRBJ2-7	TRBV24-1	15	few	CATSDFSSTAYEQYF	TGTGCCACCAGTGATTTTTCTTCGACAGCCTACGAGCAGTACTTC
.	TRBJ1-6	TRBV7-2	16	few	CASSLGTPRPISPLHF	TGTGCCAGCAGCTTAGGGACTCCTCGCCCAATTTCACCCCTCCACTTT
.	TRBJ2-7	TRBV6-1	10	few	CASGRYEQYF	TGTGCCAGCGGACGGTACGAGCAGTACTTC
TRBD1	TRBJ1-6	TRBV11-2	18	.	CASSLDRVTGHYNSPLHF	TGTGCCAGCAGCTTAGATAGAGTGACAGGGCACTATAATTCACCCCTCCACTTT
TRBD2	TRBJ2-1	TRBV7-9	12	.	CASSSSGNEQFF	TGTGCCAGCAGCTCTAGCGGGAATGAGCAGTTCTTC
.	TRBJ2-5	TRBV7-9	18	many	CASSTPKARGRWQETQYF	TGTGCCAGCAGCACCCCTAAAGCACGGGGGCGATGGCAAGAGACCCAGTACTTC
.	TRBJ2-7	TRBV18	14	.	CASSFTDGTYEQYF	TGTGCCAGCTCATTTACGGACGGGACCTACGAGCAGTACTTC
TRBD1	TRBJ1-1	TRBV30	14	once	CAWIIRQGRTEAFF	TGTGCCTGGATAATAAGACAGGGGCGGACTGAAGCTTTCTTT
TRBD1	TRBJ2-7	TRBV12-3/TRBV12-4	13	many	CASRTGSSYEQYF	TGTGCCAGCAGGACAGGGAGCTCCTACGAGCAGTACTTC
.	TRBJ2-7	TRBV7-2	14	many	CASSSTTGTYEQYF	TGTGCCAGCAGCTCTACGACAGGCACCTACGAGCAGTACTTC
TRBD1	TRBJ1-3	TRBV18	17	.	CASSPVSGRGTGNTIYF	TGTGCCAGCTCACCTGTAAGCGGCAGGGGGACTGGAAACACCATATATTTT
TRBD1	TRBJ1-1	TRBV5-6	15	.	CASSSRVRTGVKAFF	TGTGCCAGCAGCTCGAGGGTCCGGACAGGGGTAAAAGCTTTCTTT
TRBD2	TRBJ2-2	TRBV20-1	17	few	CSARLLAGELNTGELFF	TGCAGTGCTAGACTCCTAGCGGGTGAGCTGAACACCGGGGAGCTGTTTTTT
.	TRBJ1-2	TRBV7-2	15	many	CASSLTSVANYGYTF	TGTGCCAGCAGTCTCACGTCAGTAGCTAACTATGGCTACACCTTC
TRBD1	TRBJ2-7	TRBV7-2	15	many	CASSLGTRGTYEQYF	TGTGCCAGCAGCTTAGGGACCAGGGGGACCTACGAGCAGTACTTC